This entry describes one T cell receptor (beta chain). Its antigen is not known. 60 Vbeta and 13 Jbeta primers were used in PCR. Produced via immunoSEQ multiplex PCR; TCRdb's table is partial and in-frame only. This table has under 150,000 clones, about 83% appearing once. The record originates from a study of cytomegalovirus exposure and HLA in healthy donors. Across the whole study: The early release's HLA-typed donors yielded approximately 82 million unique TCRs. Most donors, around 81% of a few hundred genotyped, fell in the Caucasian-associated ancestry cluster. Whole-study results and caveats: TRBV6-2, TRBV6-3 and other indistinguishable V segments were excluded.

Trimming removed 4 bases at V and 1 base at J, with 14 bases between. Germline CDR1 and CDR2: SGDLS and YYNGEE. CDR3 size: 15 residues. The rearrangement joins TRBV9 to TRBJ1-1; D is perhaps TRBD1 (6 bases). Sequencing input: PBMCs. This TCR derives from a man aged 30 to 39 in good health and CMV-seronegative. In DNA form, the CDR3 reads TGTGCCAGCAGCTCCCGGGACACCGGGAACACTGAAGCTTTCTTT. Its protein is CASSSRDTGNTEAFF.